Sequencing of this TCR beta chain was carried out in a study of T cell responses to AZD1222 COVID-19 vaccine. The assay was immunoSEQ multiplex PCR, and TCRdb's table has in-frame clones only and misses some. The repertoire holds 120,000 or so clones, with 70% to 90% as singletons. Broader study findings: Within unmutated variant regions lay the reported targets of nearly half of spike-specific TCRs. Baseline seropositives among AZD1222 recipients totaled only six or seven.

The CDR3 is made up of 12 amino acids. Germline CDR1 is GTSNPN and CDR2 is SVGIG (reference sequence). The V and J ends lost 1 base and 4 bases respectively, with 5 bases between them. Notes on this clone: Its antigen remains unidentified.

The sample consisted of peripheral blood, taken on day 0 of AZD1222 vaccination. This receptor was obtained from an adult in good health. The genes are TRBV30 and TRBJ1-5; no definite D call. CDR3 in amino acids: CAWSGENQPQHF. The CDR3 coding sequence is TGTGCCTGGAGTGGAGAAAATCAGCCCCAGCATTTT.